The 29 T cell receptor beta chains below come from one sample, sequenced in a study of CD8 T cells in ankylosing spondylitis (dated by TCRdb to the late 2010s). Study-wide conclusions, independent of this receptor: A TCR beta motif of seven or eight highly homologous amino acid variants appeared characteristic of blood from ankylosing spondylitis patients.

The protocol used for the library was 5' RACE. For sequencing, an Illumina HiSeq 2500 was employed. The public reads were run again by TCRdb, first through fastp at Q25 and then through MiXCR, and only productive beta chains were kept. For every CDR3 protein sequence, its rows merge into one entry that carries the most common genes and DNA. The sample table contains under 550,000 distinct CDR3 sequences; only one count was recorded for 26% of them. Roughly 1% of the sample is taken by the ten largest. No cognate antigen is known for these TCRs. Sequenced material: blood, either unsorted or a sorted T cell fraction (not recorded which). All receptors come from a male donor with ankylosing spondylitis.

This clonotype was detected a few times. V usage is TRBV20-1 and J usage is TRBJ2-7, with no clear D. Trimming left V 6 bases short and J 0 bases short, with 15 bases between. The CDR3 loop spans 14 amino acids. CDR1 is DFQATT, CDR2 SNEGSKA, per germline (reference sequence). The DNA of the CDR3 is TGCAGTGCCTATGGGTCCTTAAGCTCCTACGAGCAGTACGTC. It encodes CSAYGSLSSYEQYV.

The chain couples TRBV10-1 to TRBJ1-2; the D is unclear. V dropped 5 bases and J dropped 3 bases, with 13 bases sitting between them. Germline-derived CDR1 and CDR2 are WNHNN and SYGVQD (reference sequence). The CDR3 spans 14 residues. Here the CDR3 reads CASSPGPGYYGYTF. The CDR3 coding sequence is TGCGCCAGCAGTCCCGGACCGGGGTACTATGGCTACACCTTC.

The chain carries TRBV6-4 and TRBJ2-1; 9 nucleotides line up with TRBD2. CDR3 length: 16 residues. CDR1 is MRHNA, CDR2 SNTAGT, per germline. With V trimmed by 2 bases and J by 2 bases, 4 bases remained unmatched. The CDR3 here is CASSDTGGRAYNEQFF. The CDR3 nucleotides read TGTGCCAGCAGTGACACCGGCGGGAGGGCCTACAATGAGCAGTTCTTC.

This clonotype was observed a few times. The CDR3 bases are TGTGCCAGCAGCCCTGGGACAGGCTCCTACAATGAGCAGTTCTTC. Residues: CASSPGTGSYNEQFF. The chain uses TRBV9 and TRBJ2-1, with 8 bases that match TRBD1. This CDR3 has 15 residues. J lost 0 bases, V lost 4 bases, and 3 bases had no gene match. Germline values: CDR1 SGDLS, CDR2 YYNGEE.

The CDR3 protein is CASRALGVSGNTIYF. The CDR3, as DNA: TGTGCCAGCAGGGCCTTAGGGGTCTCTGGAAACACCATATATTTT. The chain is built from TRBV12-3 or TRBV12-4 and TRBJ1-3, with D perhaps TRBD1 (5 bases). V shed 6 bases and J shed 0 bases, with 12 bases lying between them. CDR3 length: 15 amino acids.

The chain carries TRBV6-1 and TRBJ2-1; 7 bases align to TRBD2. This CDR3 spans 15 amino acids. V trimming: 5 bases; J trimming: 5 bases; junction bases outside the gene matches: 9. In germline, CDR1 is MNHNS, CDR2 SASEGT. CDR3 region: CASSPSGRPNNEQFF. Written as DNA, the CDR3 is TGTGCCAGCAGTCCTAGCGGCCGGCCTAACAATGAGCAGTTCTTC.

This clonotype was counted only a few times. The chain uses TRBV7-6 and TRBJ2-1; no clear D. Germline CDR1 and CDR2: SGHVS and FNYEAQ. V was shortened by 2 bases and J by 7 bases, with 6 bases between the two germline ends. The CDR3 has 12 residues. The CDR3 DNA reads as TGTGCCAGCAGCTTATTCGGAAATGAGCAGTTCTTC. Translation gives CASSLFGNEQFF.

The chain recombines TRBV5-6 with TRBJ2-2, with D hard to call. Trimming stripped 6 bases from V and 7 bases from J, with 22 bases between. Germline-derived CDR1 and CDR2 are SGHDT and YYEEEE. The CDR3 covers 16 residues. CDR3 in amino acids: CASTLSKDARGGELFF. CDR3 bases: TGTGCCAGCACCCTTTCCAAGGACGCACGCGGCGGGGAGCTGTTTTTT.

The DNA for the CDR3 is TGTGCCAGCAGCCAAACTGGGACAGGGTTGTCCTACAATGAGCAGTTCTTC. Encoded protein: CASSQTGTGLSYNEQFF. The V and J genes are TRBV11-2 and TRBJ2-1, with 9 bases matching TRBD1. The CDR3 has 17 amino acids. V was clipped by 5 bases and J by 1 base; unmatched bases: 9. CDR1 and CDR2 (germline): SGHAT, FQNNGV.

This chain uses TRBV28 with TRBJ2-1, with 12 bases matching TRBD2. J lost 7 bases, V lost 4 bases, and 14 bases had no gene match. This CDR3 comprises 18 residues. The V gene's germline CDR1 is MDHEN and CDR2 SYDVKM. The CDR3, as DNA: TGTGCCAGCAGTTCCCCTGGACTAGCGGGAATCAGAGGGAATGAGCAGTTCTTC. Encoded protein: CASSSPGLAGIRGNEQFF.

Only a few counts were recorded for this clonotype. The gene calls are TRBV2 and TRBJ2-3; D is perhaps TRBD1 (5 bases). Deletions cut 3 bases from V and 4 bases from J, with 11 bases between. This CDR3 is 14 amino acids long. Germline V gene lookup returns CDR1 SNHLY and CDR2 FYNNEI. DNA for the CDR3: TGTGCCAGCAGTGATTTGTGGGGCGCAGATACGCAGTATTTT. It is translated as CASSDLWGADTQYF.

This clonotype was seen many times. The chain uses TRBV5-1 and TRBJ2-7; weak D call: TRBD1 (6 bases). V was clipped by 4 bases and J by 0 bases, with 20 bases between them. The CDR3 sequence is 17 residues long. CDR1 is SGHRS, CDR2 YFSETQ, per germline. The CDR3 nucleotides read TGCGCCAGCAGCATAAGGGGATGGACAGTTGACTCCTACGAGCAGTACGTC. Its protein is CASSIRGWTVDSYEQYV.

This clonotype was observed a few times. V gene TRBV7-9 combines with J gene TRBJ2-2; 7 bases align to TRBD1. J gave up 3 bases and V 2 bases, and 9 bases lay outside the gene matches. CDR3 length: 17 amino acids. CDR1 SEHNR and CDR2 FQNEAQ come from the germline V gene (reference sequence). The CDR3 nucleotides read TGTGCCAGCAGCTTATCTGCGGCAGGACAGGACACCGGGGAGCTGTTTTTT. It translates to CASSLSAAGQDTGELFF.

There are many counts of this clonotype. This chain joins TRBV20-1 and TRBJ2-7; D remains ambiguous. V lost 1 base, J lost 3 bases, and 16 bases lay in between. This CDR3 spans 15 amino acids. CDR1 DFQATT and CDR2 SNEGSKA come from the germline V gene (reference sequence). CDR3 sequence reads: CSARGAVTRVYEQYF. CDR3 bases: TGCAGTGCTAGAGGGGCAGTAACAAGAGTCTACGAGCAGTACTTC.

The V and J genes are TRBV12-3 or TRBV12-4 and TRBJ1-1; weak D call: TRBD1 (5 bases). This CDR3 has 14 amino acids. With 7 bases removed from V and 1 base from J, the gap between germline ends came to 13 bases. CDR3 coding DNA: TGTGCCAGCACCAAACAGGCAGCGAACACTGAAGCTTTCTTT. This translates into CASTKQAANTEAFF.

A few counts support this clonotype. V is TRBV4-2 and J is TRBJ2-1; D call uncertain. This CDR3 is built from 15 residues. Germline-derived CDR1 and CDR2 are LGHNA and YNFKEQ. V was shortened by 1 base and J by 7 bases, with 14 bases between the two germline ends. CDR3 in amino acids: CASSQGLAEDNEQFF. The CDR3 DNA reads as TGTGCCAGCAGCCAAGGGTTGGCGGAAGATAATGAGCAGTTCTTC.

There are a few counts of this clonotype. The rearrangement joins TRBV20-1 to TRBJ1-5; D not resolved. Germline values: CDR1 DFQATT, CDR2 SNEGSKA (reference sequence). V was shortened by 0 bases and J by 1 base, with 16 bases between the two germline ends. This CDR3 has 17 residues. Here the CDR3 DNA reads TGCAGTGCTAGAGACTCCCTCCGGGCAGGAAGCAATCAGCCCCAGCATTTT. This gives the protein CSARDSLRAGSNQPQHF.

The CDR3 reads CASSIRAGDSQQFF. CDR3 nucleotide sequence: TGTGCCAGTAGTATAAGGGCCGGGGACTCGCAGCAGTTCTTC. The V call is TRBV19, the J call TRBJ2-1; D may be TRBD2 (6 bases). Germline CDR1 LNHDA, CDR2 SQIVND (reference sequence). V lost 2 bases and J 11 bases, leaving 16 bases between the germline ends. The CDR3 runs to 14 residues.

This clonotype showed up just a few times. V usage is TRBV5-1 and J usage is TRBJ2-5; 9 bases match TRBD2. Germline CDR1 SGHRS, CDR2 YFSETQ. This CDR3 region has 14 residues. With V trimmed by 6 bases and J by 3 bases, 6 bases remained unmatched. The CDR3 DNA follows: TGCGCCAGCAAGGGGTTAGCGGGAGAAGAGACCCAGTACTTC. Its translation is CASKGLAGEETQYF.

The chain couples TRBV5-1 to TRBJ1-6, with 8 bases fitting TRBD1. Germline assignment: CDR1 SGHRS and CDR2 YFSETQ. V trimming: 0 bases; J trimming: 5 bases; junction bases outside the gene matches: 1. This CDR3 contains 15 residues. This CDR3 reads CASSLGTGHNSPLHF. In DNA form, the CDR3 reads TGCGCCAGCAGCTTGGGGACAGGGCATAATTCACCCCTCCACTTT.

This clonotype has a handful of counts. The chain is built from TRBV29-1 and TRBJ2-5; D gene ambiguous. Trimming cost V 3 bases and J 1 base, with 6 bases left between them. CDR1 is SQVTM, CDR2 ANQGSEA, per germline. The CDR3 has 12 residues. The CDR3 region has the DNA TGCAGCGTTGACAGATCCCAAGAGACCCAGTACTTC. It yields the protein CSVDRSQETQYF. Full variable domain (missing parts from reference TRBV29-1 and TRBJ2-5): SAVISQKPSRDICQRGTSLTIQCQVDSQVTMMFWYRQQPGQSLTLIATANQGSEATYESGFVIDKFPISRPNLTFSTLTVSNMSPEDSSIYLCSVDRSQETQYFGPGTRLLVL.

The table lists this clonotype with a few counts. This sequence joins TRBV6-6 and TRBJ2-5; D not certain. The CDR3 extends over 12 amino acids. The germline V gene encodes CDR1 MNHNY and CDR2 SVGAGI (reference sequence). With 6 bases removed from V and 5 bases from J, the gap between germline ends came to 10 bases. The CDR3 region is CASSPRPETQYF. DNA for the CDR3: TGTGCCAGCAGCCCTCGGCCCGAGACCCAGTACTTC.

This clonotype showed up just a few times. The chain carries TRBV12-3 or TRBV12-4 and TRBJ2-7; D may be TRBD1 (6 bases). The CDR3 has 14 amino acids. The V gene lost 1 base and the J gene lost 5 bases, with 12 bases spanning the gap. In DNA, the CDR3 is TGTGCCAGCAGTTTAGAACAGGGATACGACGAGCAGTACTTC. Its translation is CASSLEQGYDEQYF.

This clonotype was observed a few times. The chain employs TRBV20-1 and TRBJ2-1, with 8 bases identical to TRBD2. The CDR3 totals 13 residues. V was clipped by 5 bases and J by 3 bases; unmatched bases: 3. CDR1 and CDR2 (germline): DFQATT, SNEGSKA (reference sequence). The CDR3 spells CSALTSVYNEQFF. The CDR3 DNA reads TGCAGTGCTTTGACTAGCGTCTACAATGAGCAGTTCTTC.

In nucleotides, the CDR3 is TGTGCCAGCAGCCACGGGACAGGGTGTTTCTTT. Translated: CASSHGTGCFF. This chain connects TRBV11-1 to TRBJ1-1; 9 nucleotides align to TRBD1. V shed 5 bases, J shed 13 bases, and the junction held 5 bases outside the gene matches. Germline V gives CDR1 SGHAT, CDR2 FQDESV (reference sequence). CDR3 length: 11 amino acids. Full variable domain (outside the CDR3, taken from reference TRBV11-1 and TRBJ1-1): EAEVAQSPRYKITEKSQAVAFWCDPISGHATLYWYRQILGQGPELLVQFQDESVVDDSQLPKDRFSAERLKGVDSTLKIQPAELGDSAMYLCASSHGTGCFFGQGTRLTVV.

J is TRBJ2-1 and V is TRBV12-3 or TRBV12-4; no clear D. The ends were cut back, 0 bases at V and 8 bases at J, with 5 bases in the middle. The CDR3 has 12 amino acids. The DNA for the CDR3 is TGTGCCAGCAGTTTAGCGCCATATGAGCAGTTCTTC. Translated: CASSLAPYEQFF.

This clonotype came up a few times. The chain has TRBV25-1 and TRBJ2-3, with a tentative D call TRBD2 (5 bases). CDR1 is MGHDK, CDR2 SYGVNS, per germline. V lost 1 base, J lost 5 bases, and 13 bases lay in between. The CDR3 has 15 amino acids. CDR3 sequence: CASSEFGVVRDTQYF. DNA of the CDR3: TGTGCCAGCAGTGAATTCGGGGTTGTGCGAGATACGCAGTATTTT.

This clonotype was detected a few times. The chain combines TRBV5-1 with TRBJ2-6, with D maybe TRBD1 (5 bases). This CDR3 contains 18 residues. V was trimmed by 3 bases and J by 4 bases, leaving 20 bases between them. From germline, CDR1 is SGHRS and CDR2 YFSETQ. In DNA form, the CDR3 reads TGCGCCAGCAGCTCACAAACCAGGGTGCCTGGGGGGGCCAACGTCCTGACTTTC. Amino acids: CASSSQTRVPGGANVLTF.

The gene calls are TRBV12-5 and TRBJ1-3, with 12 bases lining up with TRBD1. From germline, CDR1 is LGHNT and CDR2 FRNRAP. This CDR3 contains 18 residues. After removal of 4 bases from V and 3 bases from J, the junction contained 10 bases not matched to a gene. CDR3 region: CASGSTFRDRGHGNTIYF. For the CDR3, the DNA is TGTGCTAGTGGTTCCACCTTCCGGGACAGGGGGCATGGAAACACCATATATTTT.